This T cell receptor beta chain originates from a study of T cell responses to AZD1222 COVID-19 vaccine. TCRdb's table, derived via immunoSEQ multiplex PCR, lists solely in-frame clones and lacks some. The repertoire holds approximately 120,000 clones, with about 90% as singletons. The CDR3 has 12 residues. The V end lost 5 bases, the J end lost 16 bases, and 18 bases lay between the germline ends. The germline V gene encodes CDR1 MNHEY and CDR2 SVGEGT. The source material was peripheral blood, sampled on day 0 of AZD1222 vaccination. This chain connects TRBV6-2 or TRBV6-3 to TRBJ2-1, with D tentatively TRBD1 (5 bases). The sequence came from an adult in good health. The CDR3 sequence is CASSPSLWGRFF. The CDR3 DNA reads TGTGCCAGCAGTCCCTCTCTGTGGGGCCGATTCTTC.